This TCR beta chain was documented in a study of blood T cell repertoires in COVID-19. Study as a whole: COVID-19 samples from acute and convalescent phases originated in the United States, Italy and Spain. From T cells, B-cell-depleted T cells, or PBMCs came the material, which was cDNA or gDNA.

Germline trimming cut 0 bases from V and 3 bases from J; bases unmatched to any gene: 0. The CDR3 sequence is 16 residues long. The germline gives CDR1 SGHTA, CDR2 FQGNSA. The assay was immunoSEQ multiplex PCR, and TCRdb's table has in-frame clones only and misses some. This sample yields some 130,000 clones, of which about 78% are seen a single time; around 9.9% belongs to the top ten. The clonotype was recovered from a man in his sixties who had recovered from COVID-19. The chain couples TRBV7-2 to TRBJ2-7; 15 bases are a match to TRBD2. Material for sequencing was peripheral blood. The CDR3 DNA follows: TGTGCCAGCAGCTTAGCGGGACTAGCGGGAGGCTACGAGCAGTACTTC. Translation: CASSLAGLAGGYEQYF.